The 14 T cell receptor beta chains presented below share a single source sample, sequenced in a study of blood T cell repertoires in COVID-19. Profiled with immunoSEQ multiplex PCR; TCRdb holds only in-frame clones, not every one. The sample has around 300,000 clones, 83% seen once. Sequenced input: peripheral blood. The receptors here all came from a woman aged 45-59 years who had recovered from COVID-19.

On this clone itself: One base away lies a much larger clone, so this may be a sequencing read error. The J gene is TRBJ2-7, the V gene TRBV15, with D possibly TRBD1 on 6 matching bases. Germline CDR1 is LNHNV and CDR2 is YYDKDF (reference sequence). V shed 3 bases and J shed 3 bases, with 6 bases lying between them. The CDR3 spans 12 residues. The CDR3 protein is CATSRDSYEQYF. CDR3 in DNA: TGTGCCACCAGCAGGGACAGCTACGAGCAGTACTTC.

The chain has TRBV4-3 and TRBJ2-7; 8 bases fit TRBD1. Germline V gives CDR1 LGHNA, CDR2 YSLEER. The CDR3 is 16 residues long. The ends lost 0 bases at V and 4 bases at J; junction bases unmatched: 8. CDR3 in DNA: TGCGCCAGCAGCCAAGATCGGACAGGGCGTTCGTACGAGCAGTACTTC. Its protein is CASSQDRTGRSYEQYF.

The V gene is TRBV28, the J gene TRBJ2-7, with 7 bases fitting TRBD1. CDR1 and CDR2 (germline): MDHEN, SYDVKM. The CDR3 totals 13 residues. Germline trimming cut 7 bases from V and 3 bases from J; bases unmatched to any gene: 6. The CDR3 loop reads CASTRDSGYEQYF. CDR3 DNA: TGTGCCAGCACCCGGGACAGTGGCTACGAGCAGTACTTC. Based on the CDR3 plus reference TRBV28 and TRBJ2-7, the full variable domain is DVKVTQSSRYLVKRTGEKVFLECVQDMDHENMFWYRQDPGLGLRLIYFSYDVKMKEKGDIPEGYSVSREKKERFSLILESASTNQTSMYLCASTRDSGYEQYFGPGTRLTVT.

The chain's CDR3 is CASSRGTSVDGYTF. As DNA, the CDR3 is TGTGCCAGCAGCCGTGGGACATCGGTGGATGGCTACACCTTC. This rearrangement joins TRBV27 to TRBJ1-2; D is possibly TRBD1 (6 bases). Trimming left V 6 bases short and J 6 bases short, with 17 bases between. Germline assignment: CDR1 MNHEY and CDR2 SMNVEV (reference sequence). The CDR3 is made up of 14 amino acids.

V gene TRBV4-3 combines with J gene TRBJ2-3; D perhaps matches TRBD2 (5 bases). V gave up 0 bases and J gave up 1 base, with 8 bases separating them. In germline, CDR1 is LGHNA, CDR2 YSLEER. The CDR3 covers 15 residues. Here the CDR3 reads CASSQDPGGTDTQYF. The CDR3 bases are TGCGCCAGCAGCCAAGACCCCGGGGGCACAGATACGCAGTATTTT.

The genes are TRBV4-3 and TRBJ1-3; no clear D gene. This CDR3 is built from 15 residues. V lost 6 bases, J lost 4 bases, and 16 bases lay in between. The germline CDR1 and CDR2 sequences are LGHNA and YSLEER. This chain's CDR3 is CASSGTRGSGNTIYF. Here the CDR3 DNA reads TGCGCCAGCAGTGGTACTCGGGGTTCAGGAAACACCATATATTTT.

The gene calls are TRBV7-2 and TRBJ1-2; D unresolved. Germline CDR1 SGHTA, CDR2 FQGNSA. The CDR3 is 15 amino acids. V gave up 5 bases and J gave up 4 bases, with 17 bases separating them. The CDR3 loop is CASSPTVNYPYGYTF. The DNA for the CDR3 is TGTGCCAGCAGCCCAACGGTAAACTACCCCTATGGCTACACCTTC.

As to this clone: This same CDR3 is encoded by further DNA sequences in the sample. The V and J genes are TRBV7-2 and TRBJ2-7; TRBD2 matches 7 bases. J lost 3 bases, V lost 1 base, and 6 bases had no gene match. CDR1 is SGHTA, CDR2 FQGNSA, per germline. This CDR3 has 15 residues. The DNA for the CDR3 is TGTGCCAGCAGCTTAGGGGCGACTAGCAGCTACGAGCAGTACTTC. Amino acids: CASSLGATSSYEQYF.

The rearrangement uses TRBV7-9 and TRBJ1-1, with D possibly matching TRBD1 (6 bases). Germline V gene sequence: CDR1 SEHNR, CDR2 FQNEAQ (reference sequence). The CDR3 extends over 15 amino acids. With 5 bases removed from V and 0 bases from J, the gap between germline ends came to 13 bases. The CDR3 DNA sequence: TGTGCCAGCAGCAAAGGGACAAGTATGAACACTGAAGCTTTCTTT. Translating gives CASSKGTSMNTEAFF.

This chain links TRBV5-1 with TRBJ2-2; 8 nucleotides align to TRBD1. CDR1 is SGHRS and CDR2 is YFSETQ in the germline V gene. This CDR3 comprises 17 residues. Trimming cost V 0 bases and J 6 bases; bases outside gene matches: 10. The CDR3, as DNA: TGCGCCAGCAGCTTGGAGGGCAGGGGGCGTGAAGCCGGGGAGCTGTTTTTT. Its translation: CASSLEGRGREAGELFF.

The chain employs TRBV9 and TRBJ2-3, with a possible D match to TRBD2 (6 bases). V was trimmed by 3 bases and J by 4 bases, leaving 9 bases between them. The CDR3 sequence is 13 residues long. CDR1 and CDR2 (germline): SGDLS, YYNGEE. The CDR3 nucleotides are TGTGCCAGCAGCGAGAGACTAGCAGATACGCAGTATTTT. Translated: CASSERLADTQYF.

This sequence joins TRBV18 and TRBJ2-5, with TRBD2 matching 7 bases. There are 15 residues in the CDR3. The ends lost 0 bases at V and 5 bases at J; junction bases unmatched: 6. The V gene's germline CDR1 is KGHSH and CDR2 LQKENI. The CDR3 DNA reads TGTGCCAGCTCACCACCCGGGACTAACGTTGAGACCCAGTACTTC. This encodes CASSPPGTNVETQYF.

This clone was detected once. Other DNA sequences within the sample encode an identical CDR3. The chain couples TRBV12-3 or TRBV12-4 to TRBJ1-5; a possible D gene is TRBD1 (6 bases). V was clipped by 3 bases and J by 5 bases, with 8 bases between them. This CDR3 contains 13 residues. The CDR3 nucleotides read TGTGCCAGCAGTTTCGCAGGGGATCAGCCCCAGCATTTT. Protein product: CASSFAGDQPQHF.

The chain joins TRBV25-1 to TRBJ1-2; a weak D match, TRBD1 (5 bases). Trimming stripped 8 bases from V and 5 bases from J, with 18 bases between. The CDR3 runs to 14 residues. In germline, CDR1 is MGHDK, CDR2 SYGVNS. The CDR3 DNA sequence: TGTGCCAGCGGGTCAGGAGGGGCGCTTTATGGCTACACCTTC. Its translation is CASGSGGALYGYTF.